This T cell receptor beta chain was sequenced for a study of blood T cells in healthy people across ages. Using a J-beta primer mix together with a sample-barcoded 5' primer, a second PCR was run for roughly 6 to 11 cycles. TCRdb fed the 5' RACE reads into MiXCR, producing one record per CDR3 protein. The sample contains roughly 1.5 million distinct CDR3 sequences, 42% of which appear only once. The sample comprised blood. The clonotype was recovered from a woman aged 18-29 years in good health.

CDR3 DNA sequence: TGTGCCAGTAGCATCAGTTGGGAGTGGGGCGACACCGGGGAGCTGTTTTTT. Translation: CASSISWEWGDTGELFF. The chain has TRBV19 and TRBJ2-2; D tentatively fits TRBD1 or TRBD2 (5 bases each). Trimming cost V 6 bases and J 3 bases, with 20 bases left between them. There are 17 residues in the CDR3. The germline V gene has CDR1 LNHDA and CDR2 SQIVND (reference sequence).